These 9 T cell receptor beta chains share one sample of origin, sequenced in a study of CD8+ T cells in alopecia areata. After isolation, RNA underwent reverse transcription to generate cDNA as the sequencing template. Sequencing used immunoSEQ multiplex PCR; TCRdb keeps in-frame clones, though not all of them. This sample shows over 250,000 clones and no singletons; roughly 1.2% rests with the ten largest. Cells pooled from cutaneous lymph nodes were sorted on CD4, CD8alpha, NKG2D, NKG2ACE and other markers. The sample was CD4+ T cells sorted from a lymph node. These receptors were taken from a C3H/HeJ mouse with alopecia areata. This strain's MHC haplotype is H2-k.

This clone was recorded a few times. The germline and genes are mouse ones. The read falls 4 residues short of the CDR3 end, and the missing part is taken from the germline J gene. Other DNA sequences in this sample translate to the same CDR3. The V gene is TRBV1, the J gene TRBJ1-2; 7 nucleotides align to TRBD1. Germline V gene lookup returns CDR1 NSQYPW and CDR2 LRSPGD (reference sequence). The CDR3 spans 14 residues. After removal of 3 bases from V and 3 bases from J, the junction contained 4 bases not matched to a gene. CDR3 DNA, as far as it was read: TGCACCTGCAGTGCCAACAGGGGAGACTCC. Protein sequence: CTCSANRGDS. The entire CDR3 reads CTCSANRGDSDYTF.

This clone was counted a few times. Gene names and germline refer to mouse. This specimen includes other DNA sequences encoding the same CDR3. The covered CDR3 bases are TGTGCCAGCAGGGGACAAAACACCGGG. It yields the protein CASRGQNTG. Given in full, the CDR3 is CASRGQNTGQLYF. This chain uses TRBV19 with TRBJ2-2; weak D call: TRBD1 (6 bases). The read halts 4 residues ahead of the CDR3 end, with the missing end drawn from the germline J gene. Trimming took off 5 bases at V and 1 base at J, with 6 bases between the two ends. This CDR3 has 13 residues. Germline V gene lookup returns CDR1 FNHDT and CDR2 SITEND (reference sequence). Full variable domain (missing parts from reference TRBV19 and TRBJ2-2): GGIITQTPKFLIGQEGQKLTLKCQQNFNHDTMYWYRQDSGKGLRLIYYSITENDLQKGDLSEGYDASREKKSSFSLTVTSAQKNEMAVFLCASRGQNTGQLYFGEGSKLTVL.

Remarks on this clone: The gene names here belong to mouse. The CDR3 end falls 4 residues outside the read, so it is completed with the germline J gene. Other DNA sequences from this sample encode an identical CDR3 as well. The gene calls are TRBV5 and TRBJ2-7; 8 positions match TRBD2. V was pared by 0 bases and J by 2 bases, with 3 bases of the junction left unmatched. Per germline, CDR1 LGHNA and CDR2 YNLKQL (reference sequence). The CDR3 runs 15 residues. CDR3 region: CASSQDWGGTYEQYF. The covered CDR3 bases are TGTGCCAGCAGCCAAGATTGGGGGGGGACCTAT.

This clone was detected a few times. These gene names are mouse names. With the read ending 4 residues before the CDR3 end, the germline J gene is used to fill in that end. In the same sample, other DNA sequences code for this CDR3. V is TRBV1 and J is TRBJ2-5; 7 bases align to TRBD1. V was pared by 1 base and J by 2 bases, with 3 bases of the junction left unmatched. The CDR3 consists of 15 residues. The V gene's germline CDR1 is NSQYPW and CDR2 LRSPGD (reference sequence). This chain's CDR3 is CTCSAAGTAQDTQYF. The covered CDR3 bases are TGCACCTGCAGTGCAGCCGGGACAGCCCAAGAC.

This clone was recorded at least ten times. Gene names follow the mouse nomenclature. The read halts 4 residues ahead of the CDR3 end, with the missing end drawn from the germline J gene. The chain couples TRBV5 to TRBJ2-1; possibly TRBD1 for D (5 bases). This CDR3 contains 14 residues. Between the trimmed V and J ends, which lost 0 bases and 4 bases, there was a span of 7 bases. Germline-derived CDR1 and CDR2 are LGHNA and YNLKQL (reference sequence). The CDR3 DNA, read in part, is TGTGCCAGCAGCCAAGAGGCAGGGTATGCT. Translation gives CASSQEAGYA. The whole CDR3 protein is CASSQEAGYAEQFF.

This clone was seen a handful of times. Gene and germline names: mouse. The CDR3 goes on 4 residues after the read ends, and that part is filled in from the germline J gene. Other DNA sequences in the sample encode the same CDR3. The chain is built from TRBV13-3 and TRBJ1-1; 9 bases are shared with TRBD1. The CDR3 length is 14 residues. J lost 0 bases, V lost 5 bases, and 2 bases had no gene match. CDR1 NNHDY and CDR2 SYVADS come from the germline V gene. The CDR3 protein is CASSRDRANTEVFF. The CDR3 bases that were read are TGTGCCAGCAGCCGGGACAGGGCAAACACA.

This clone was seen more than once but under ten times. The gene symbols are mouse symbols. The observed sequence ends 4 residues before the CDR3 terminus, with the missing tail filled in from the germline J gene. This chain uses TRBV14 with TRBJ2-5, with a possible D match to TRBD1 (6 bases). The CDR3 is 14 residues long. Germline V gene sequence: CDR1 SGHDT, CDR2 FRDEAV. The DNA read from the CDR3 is TGTGCCAGCAGTCTCTCCGGGACAAAAGAC. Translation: CASSLSGTKD. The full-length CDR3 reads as CASSLSGTKDTQYF. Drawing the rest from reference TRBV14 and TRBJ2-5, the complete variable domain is EAGVTQSPRYAVLQEGQAVSFWCDPISGHDTLYWYQQPRDQGPQLLVYFRDEAVIDNSQLPSDRFSAVRPKGTNSTLKIQSAKQGDTATYLCASSLSGTKDTQYFGPGTRLLVL.

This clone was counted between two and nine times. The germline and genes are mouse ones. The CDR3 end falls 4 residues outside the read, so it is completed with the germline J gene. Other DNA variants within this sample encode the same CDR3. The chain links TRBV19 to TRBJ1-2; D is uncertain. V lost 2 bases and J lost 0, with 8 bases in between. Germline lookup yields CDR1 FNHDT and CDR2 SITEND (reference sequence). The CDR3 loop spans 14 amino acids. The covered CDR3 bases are TGTGCCAGCAGTATCCACAATGCAAACTCC. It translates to CASSIHNANS. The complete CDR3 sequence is CASSIHNANSDYTF.

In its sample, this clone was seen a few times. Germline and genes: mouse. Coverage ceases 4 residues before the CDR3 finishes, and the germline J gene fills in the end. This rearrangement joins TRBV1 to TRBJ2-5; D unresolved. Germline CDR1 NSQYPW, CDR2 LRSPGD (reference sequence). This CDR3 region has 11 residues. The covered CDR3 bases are TGCACCTGCAGTGTCAGGGAC. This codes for CTCSVRD. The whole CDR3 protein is CTCSVRDTQYF.